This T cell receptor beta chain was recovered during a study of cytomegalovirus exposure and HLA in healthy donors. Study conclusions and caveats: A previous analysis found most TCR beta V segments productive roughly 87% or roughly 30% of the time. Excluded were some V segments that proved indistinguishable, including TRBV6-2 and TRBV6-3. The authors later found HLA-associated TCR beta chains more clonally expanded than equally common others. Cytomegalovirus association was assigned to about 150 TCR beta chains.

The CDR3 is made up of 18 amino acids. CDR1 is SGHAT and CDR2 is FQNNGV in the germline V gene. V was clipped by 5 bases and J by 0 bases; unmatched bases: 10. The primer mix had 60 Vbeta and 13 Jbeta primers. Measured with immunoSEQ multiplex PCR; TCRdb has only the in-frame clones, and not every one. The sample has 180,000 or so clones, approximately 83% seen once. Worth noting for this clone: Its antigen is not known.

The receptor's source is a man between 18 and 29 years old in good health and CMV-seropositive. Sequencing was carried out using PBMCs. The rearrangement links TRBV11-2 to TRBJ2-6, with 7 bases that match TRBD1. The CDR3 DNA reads TGTGCCAGCAGCCCCCGGGACAGACACTACTCTGGGGCCAACGTCCTGACTTTC. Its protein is CASSPRDRHYSGANVLTF.